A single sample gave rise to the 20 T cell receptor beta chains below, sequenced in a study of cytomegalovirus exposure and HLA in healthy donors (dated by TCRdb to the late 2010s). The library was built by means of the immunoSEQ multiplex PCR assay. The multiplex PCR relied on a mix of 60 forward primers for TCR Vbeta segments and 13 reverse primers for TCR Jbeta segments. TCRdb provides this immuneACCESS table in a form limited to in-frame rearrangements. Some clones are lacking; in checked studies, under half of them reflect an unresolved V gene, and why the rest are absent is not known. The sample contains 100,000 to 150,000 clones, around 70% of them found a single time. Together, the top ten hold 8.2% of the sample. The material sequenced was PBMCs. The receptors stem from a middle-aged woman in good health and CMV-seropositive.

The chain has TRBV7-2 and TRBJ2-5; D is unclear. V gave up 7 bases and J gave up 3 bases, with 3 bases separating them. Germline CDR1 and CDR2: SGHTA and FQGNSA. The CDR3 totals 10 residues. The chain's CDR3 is CASTEETQYF. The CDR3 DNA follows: TGTGCCAGCACCGAAGAGACCCAGTACTTC. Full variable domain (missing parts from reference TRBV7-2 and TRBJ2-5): GAGVSQSPSNKVTEKGKDVELRCDPISGHTALYWYRQSLGQGLEFLIYFQGNSAPDKSGLPSDRFSAERTGGSVSTLTIQRTQQEDSAVYLCASTEETQYFGPGTRLLVL.

The CDR3, as DNA: TGCGCCAGCAGCAGGCAGCGAGGGACTGAAGCTTTCTTT. Its translation: CASSRQRGTEAFF. This chain links TRBV4-3 with TRBJ1-1; D is unresolved. The ends were cut back, 5 bases at V and 5 bases at J, with 12 bases in the middle. This CDR3 is 13 amino acids long. The V gene's germline CDR1 is LGHNA and CDR2 YSLEER.

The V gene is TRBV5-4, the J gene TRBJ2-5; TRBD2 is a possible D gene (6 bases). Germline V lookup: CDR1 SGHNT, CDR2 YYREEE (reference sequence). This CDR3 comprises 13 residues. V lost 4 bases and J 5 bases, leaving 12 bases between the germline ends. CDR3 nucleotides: TGTGCCAGCAGCCCCGGGAGCCTCGAGACCCAGTACTTC. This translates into CASSPGSLETQYF.

Here the CDR3 DNA reads TGTGCCATCCGTTCGTGGAACACTGAAGCTTTCTTT. It is translated as CAIRSWNTEAFF. The V and J genes are TRBV10-3 and TRBJ1-1, with D hard to call. Trimming stripped 8 bases from V and 1 base from J, with 8 bases between. The V gene's germline CDR1 is ENHRY and CDR2 SYGVKD. CDR3 length equals 12 residues.

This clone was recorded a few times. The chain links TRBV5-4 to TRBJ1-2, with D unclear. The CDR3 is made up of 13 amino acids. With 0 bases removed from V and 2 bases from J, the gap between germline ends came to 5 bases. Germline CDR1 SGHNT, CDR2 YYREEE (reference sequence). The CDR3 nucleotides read TGTGCCAGCAGCTTGGCCCCAAACTATGGCTACACCTTC. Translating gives CASSLAPNYGYTF.

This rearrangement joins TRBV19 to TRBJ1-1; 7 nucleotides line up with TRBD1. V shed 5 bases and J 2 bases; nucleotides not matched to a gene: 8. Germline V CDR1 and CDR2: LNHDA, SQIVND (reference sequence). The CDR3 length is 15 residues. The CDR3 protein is CASSVTGRINTEAFF. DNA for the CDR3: TGTGCCAGTAGTGTGACAGGGAGGATCAACACTGAAGCTTTCTTT.

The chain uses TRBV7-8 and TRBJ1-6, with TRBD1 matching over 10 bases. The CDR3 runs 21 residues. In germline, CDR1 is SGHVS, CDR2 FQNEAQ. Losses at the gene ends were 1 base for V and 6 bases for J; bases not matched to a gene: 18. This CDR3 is CASSLVQAGGQGRSGNSPLHF. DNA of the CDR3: TGTGCCAGCAGCTTAGTTCAGGCTGGGGGACAGGGGCGTAGCGGTAATTCACCCCTCCACTTT.

This chain's CDR3 is CASRRGVGANIQYF. CDR3 in DNA: TGTGCCAGCCGACGCGGGGTGGGCGCAAACATTCAGTACTTC. The chain has TRBV6-6 and TRBJ2-4; D is possibly TRBD2 (6 bases). Between the trimmed V and J ends, which lost 8 bases and 6 bases, there was a span of 17 bases. Germline V lookup: CDR1 MNHNY, CDR2 SVGAGI (reference sequence). The CDR3 has 14 amino acids.

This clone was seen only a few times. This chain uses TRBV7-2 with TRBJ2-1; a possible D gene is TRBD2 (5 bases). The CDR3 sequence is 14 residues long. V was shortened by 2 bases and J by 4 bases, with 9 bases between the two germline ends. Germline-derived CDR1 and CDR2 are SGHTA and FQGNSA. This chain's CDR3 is CASSLKRLYNEQFF. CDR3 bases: TGTGCCAGCAGCTTAAAGCGGCTATACAATGAGCAGTTCTTC.

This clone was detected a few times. The CDR3 is CASSPRTGDYGYTF. The CDR3 DNA reads as TGTGCCAGCAGCCCACGGACAGGAGATTATGGCTACACCTTC. The V gene is TRBV5-4, the J gene TRBJ1-2; 7 positions agree with TRBD1. With 4 bases clipped from V and 5 bases from J, the junction kept 8 bases outside the gene matches. CDR3 length: 14 amino acids. Germline CDR1 and CDR2: SGHNT and YYREEE (reference sequence).

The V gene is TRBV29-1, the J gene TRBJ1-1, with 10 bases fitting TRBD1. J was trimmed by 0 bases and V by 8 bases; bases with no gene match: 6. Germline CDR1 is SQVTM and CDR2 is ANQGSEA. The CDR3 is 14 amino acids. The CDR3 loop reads CSTTGQGMNTEAFF. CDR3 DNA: TGCAGCACGACGGGACAGGGGATGAACACTGAAGCTTTCTTT.

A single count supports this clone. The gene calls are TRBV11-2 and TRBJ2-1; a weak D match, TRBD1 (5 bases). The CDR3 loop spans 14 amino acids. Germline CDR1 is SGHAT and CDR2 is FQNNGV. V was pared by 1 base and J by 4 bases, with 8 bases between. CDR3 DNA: TGTGCCAGCAGCTTAGGTAAGGGGTACAATGAGCAGTTCTTC. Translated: CASSLGKGYNEQFF.

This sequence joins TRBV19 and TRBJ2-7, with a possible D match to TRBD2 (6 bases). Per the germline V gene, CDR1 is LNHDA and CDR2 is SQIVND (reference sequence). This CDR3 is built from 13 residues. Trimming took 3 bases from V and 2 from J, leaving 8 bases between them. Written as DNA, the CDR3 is TGTGCCAGTAGTATGCGGGAAGCCTACGAGCAGTACTTC. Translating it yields CASSMREAYEQYF. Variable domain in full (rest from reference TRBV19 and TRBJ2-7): DGGITQSPKYLFRKEGQNVTLSCEQNLNHDAMYWYRQDPGQGLRLIYYSQIVNDFQKGDIAEGYSVSREKKESFPLTVTSAQKNPTAFYLCASSMREAYEQYFGPGTRLTVT.

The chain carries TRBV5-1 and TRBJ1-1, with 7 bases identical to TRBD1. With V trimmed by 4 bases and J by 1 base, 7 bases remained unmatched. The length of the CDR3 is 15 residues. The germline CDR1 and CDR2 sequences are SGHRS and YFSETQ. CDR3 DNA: TGCGCCAGCAGCATCCTGACAGGGAGGAACACTGAAGCTTTCTTT. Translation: CASSILTGRNTEAFF. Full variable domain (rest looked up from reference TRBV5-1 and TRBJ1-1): KAGVTQTPRYLIKTRGQQVTLSCSPISGHRSVSWYQQTPGQGLQFLFEYFSETQRNKGNFPGRFSGRQFSNSRSEMNVSTLELGDSALYLCASSILTGRNTEAFFGQGTRLTVV.

The CDR3, as DNA: TGTGCCAGCAGCTTAGCGCAGGGGGCTACCTACGAGCAGTACTTC. Translating gives CASSLAQGATYEQYF. The V and J genes are TRBV7-7 and TRBJ2-7; TRBD1 matches at 8 bases. J gave up 2 bases and V 0 bases, and 3 bases lay outside the gene matches. This CDR3 is built from 15 residues. Looked up from germline, CDR1 is SSHAT and CDR2 is FNYEAQ (reference sequence).

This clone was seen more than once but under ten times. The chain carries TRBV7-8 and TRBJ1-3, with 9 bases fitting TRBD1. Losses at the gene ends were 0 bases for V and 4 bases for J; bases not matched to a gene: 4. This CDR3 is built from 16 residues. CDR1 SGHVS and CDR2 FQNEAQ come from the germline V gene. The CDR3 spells CASSLAGQGVGNTIYF. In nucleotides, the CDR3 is TGTGCCAGCAGCTTAGCGGGACAGGGTGTAGGAAACACCATATATTTT.

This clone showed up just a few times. The CDR3 bases are TGTGCCAGCAGTGTCGGTCGGGTTGCCACTGAAGCTTTCTTT. As protein: CASSVGRVATEAFF. This sequence joins TRBV2 and TRBJ1-1; D is unresolved. Trimming left V 4 bases short and J 4 bases short, with 13 bases between. CDR3 size: 14 residues. The V gene's germline CDR1 is SNHLY and CDR2 FYNNEI.

Written as DNA, the CDR3 is TGTGCCAGCAGTCGACAGGGGATAAGTGAGACCCAGTACTTC. It is translated as CASSRQGISETQYF. This chain links TRBV7-9 with TRBJ2-5; 8 nucleotides align to TRBD1. V shed 6 bases, J shed 5 bases, and the junction held 8 bases outside the gene matches. This CDR3 is 14 amino acids long. Germline loops: CDR1 SEHNR, CDR2 FQNEAQ (reference sequence). Filled out from reference TRBV7-9 and TRBJ2-5, the complete variable domain reads DTGVSQNPRHKITKRGQNVTFRCDPISEHNRLYWYRQTLGQGPEFLTYFQNEAQLEKSRLLSDRFSAERPKGSFSTLEIQRTEQGDSAMYLCASSRQGISETQYFGPGTRLLVL.

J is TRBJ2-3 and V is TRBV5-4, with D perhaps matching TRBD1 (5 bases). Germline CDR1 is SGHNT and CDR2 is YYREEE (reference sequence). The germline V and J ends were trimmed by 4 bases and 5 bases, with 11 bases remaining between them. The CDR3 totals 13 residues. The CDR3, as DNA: TGTGCCAGCAGCATAGACAGAGGAGATACGCAGTATTTT. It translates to CASSIDRGDTQYF.

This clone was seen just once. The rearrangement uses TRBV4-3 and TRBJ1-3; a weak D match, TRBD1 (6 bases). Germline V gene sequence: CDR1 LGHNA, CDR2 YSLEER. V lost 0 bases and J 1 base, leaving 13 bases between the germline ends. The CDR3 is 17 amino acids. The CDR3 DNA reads TGCGCCAGCAGCCAAGATCCAGGGGTCGGATCTGGAAACACCATATATTTT. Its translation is CASSQDPGVGSGNTIYF.